These T cell receptor beta chains were read from a single sample in a study of blood T cells in healthy people across ages. Each CDR3 protein gets one entry after TCRdb re-called the 5' RACE reads with MiXCR. The table includes 800,000 or so distinct CDR3 sequences, less than 80% detected once. The sequencing input was blood. The receptors were sampled from a young man in good health. CDR3s include the opening cysteine and the closing phenylalanine or tryptophan. D genes are given only for firm matches. Only some rows state a clone size, as once, few, many or a class for expanded clones.

J: TRBJ2-1; V: TRBV4-3; size: few; D: TRBD2; DNA: TGCGCCAGCAGCCAAGAGGGACTATACTACAATGAGCAGTTCTTC; CDR3: CASSQEGLYYNEQFF
J: TRBJ1-1; V: TRBV19; size: .; D: .; DNA: TGTGCCAGTACCTTGGGCTTCAAAGCTTTCTTT; CDR3: CASTLGFKAFF
J: TRBJ2-5; V: TRBV29-1; size: few; D: .; DNA: TGCAGCGGAGGCGACAGGGAGACCCAGTACTTC; CDR3: CSGGDRETQYF
J: TRBJ2-7; V: TRBV2; size: .; D: .; DNA: TGTGCCAGTGGCAGGCCAGGGAACGAGCAGTACTTC; CDR3: CASGRPGNEQYF
J: TRBJ2-7; V: TRBV7-2; size: many; D: .; DNA: TGTGCCAGCAGCTTAGGCCCCCGGGCTTCCGACAGAGGGGTCGAGCAGTACTTC; CDR3: CASSLGPRASDRGVEQYF
J: TRBJ2-1; V: TRBV4-2; size: .; D: TRBD2; DNA: TGTGCCAGCAGCCAAACACGGTCTAGCGGGGGTGATGAGCAGTTCTTC; CDR3: CASSQTRSSGGDEQFF
J: TRBJ1-2; V: TRBV10-3; size: .; D: .; DNA: TGTGCCATCAGGATTAGGGAGGAGTCTAACTATGGCTACACCTTC; CDR3: CAIRIREESNYGYTF
J: TRBJ2-1; V: TRBV4-2; size: .; D: TRBD1; DNA: TGTGCCAGCAGTCCCAGGACCGACAGGGTCCTGGATGAGCAGTTCTTC; CDR3: CASSPRTDRVLDEQFF
J: TRBJ1-4; V: TRBV2; size: .; D: .; DNA: TGTGCCAGCAGTGAATCCCAGGGCCGTGATGAAAAACTGTTTTTT; CDR3: CASSESQGRDEKLFF
J: TRBJ2-7; V: TRBV6-6; size: once; D: .; DNA: TGTGCCAGCAGCATGGGGGGGGAGGGGGCCTACGAGCAGTACTTC; CDR3: CASSMGGEGAYEQYF
J: TRBJ2-7; V: TRBV28; size: .; D: TRBD2; DNA: TGTGCCAGCAGTCCCGTGAGACTAGCGGGGAGCTACGAGCAGTACTTC; CDR3: CASSPVRLAGSYEQYF
J: TRBJ2-1; V: TRBV6-6; size: many; D: TRBD2; DNA: TGTGCCAGCAGTCCACTAGCGGGGGACACTGAGCAGTTCTTC; CDR3: CASSPLAGDTEQFF
J: TRBJ2-7; V: TRBV15; size: .; D: TRBD1; DNA: TGTGCCACCAGCAGACCGGGACAGGGGTCGAACGAGCAGTACTTC; CDR3: CATSRPGQGSNEQYF
J: TRBJ1-2; V: TRBV5-6; size: once; D: .; DNA: TGTGCCAGCAGCTTGGACCCAGGGCTGGCCTATGGCTACACCTTC; CDR3: CASSLDPGLAYGYTF
J: TRBJ2-5; V: TRBV28; size: .; D: TRBD2; DNA: TGTGCCAGCAGTTTAAACCCACTAGCGGGGCAAGAGACCCAGTACTTC; CDR3: CASSLNPLAGQETQYF
J: TRBJ2-7; V: TRBV4-2; size: few; D: .; DNA: TGTGCCAGCAGCCAAGTATCGGGACAAACCGTCTCCTACGAGCAGTACTTC; CDR3: CASSQVSGQTVSYEQYF
J: TRBJ2-3; V: TRBV7-9; size: .; D: TRBD2; DNA: TGTGCCAGCAGCGCCTCTCGGCTAGCGGGCACAGATACGCAGTATTTT; CDR3: CASSASRLAGTDTQYF